One TCR beta chain is described in this entry. Its antigen is not identified. Following RNA extraction, reverse transcription yielded cDNA that acted as the sequencing template. The repertoire was sequenced with immunoSEQ multiplex PCR; TCRdb's copy has only in-frame clones and lacks some. The data hold fewer than 200,000 clones, with 50% to 60% observed a single time. The sample comes from a study of CD8+ T cells in alopecia areata. Looking at the study overall: Twice daily, treated patients received 5 to 10 mg of oral tofacitinib. Findings and caveats of the study: Compared with normal scalp, lesional scalp had higher clonality and more expanded CD8+ clones.

CDR3 length equals 17 residues. Germline V gene lookup returns CDR1 GTSNPN and CDR2 SVGIG (reference sequence). After removal of 8 bases from V and 3 bases from J, the junction contained 22 bases not matched to a gene. The sample in question was CD4+ T cells sorted from blood, obtained at week 0. The receptor's source is a human donor with alopecia areata. V and J are TRBV30 and TRBJ2-7; 7 bases are shared with TRBD1. The CDR3 sequence: CARSRGQDPLAHYEQYF. CDR3 DNA: TGTGCCCGGTCCCGTGGACAGGACCCTCTAGCTCACTACGAGCAGTACTTC.